This TCR beta chain was sequenced during a study of T cells in Graves' hyperthyroidism and ophthalmopathy. In the study overall: Prior to any treatment, at the point of initial diagnosis, peripheral blood was collected. Study findings and constraints: Most thyroid clonotypes that were expanded above 0.001 also turned up in blood. A median roughly 6.6 months before onset, the model predicted ophthalmopathy.

This clonotype was seen more than once but under ten times. Its antigen is undetermined. Amplified TCR beta CDR3 regions came from RNA transcripts. In the first-round RT-PCR of the TCR CDR3, the HTBI primer set was used. MiXCR, applied by TCRdb to the multiplex PCR reads, yields one record per CDR3 protein. Of about 620,000 distinct CDR3 sequences in the sample, about a sixth were seen once. Germline-derived CDR1 and CDR2 are MDHEN and SYDVKM. This CDR3 is 15 amino acids long. V was trimmed by 2 bases and J by 9 bases, leaving 19 bases between them. The sequence was obtained from a woman under 40 with Graves' hyperthyroidism. The V gene is TRBV28, the J gene TRBJ1-1, with a tentative D call TRBD1 (5 bases). Material: blood. This CDR3 is CASSLGVVGGAKAFF. The CDR3 region has the DNA TGTGCCAGCAGTTTAGGGGTGGTTGGCGGGGCGAAAGCTTTCTTT.